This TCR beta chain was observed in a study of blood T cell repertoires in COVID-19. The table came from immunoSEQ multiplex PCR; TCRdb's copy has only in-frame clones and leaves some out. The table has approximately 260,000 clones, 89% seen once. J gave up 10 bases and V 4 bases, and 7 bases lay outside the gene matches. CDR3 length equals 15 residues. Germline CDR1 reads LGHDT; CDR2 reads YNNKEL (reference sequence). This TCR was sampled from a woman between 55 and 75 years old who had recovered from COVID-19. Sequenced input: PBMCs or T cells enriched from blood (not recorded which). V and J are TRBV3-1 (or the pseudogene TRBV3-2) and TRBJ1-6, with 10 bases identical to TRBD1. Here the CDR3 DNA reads TGTGCCAGCAGCCCGAGGACAGGGGGGCTGTCACCCCTCCACTTT. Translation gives CASSPRTGGLSPLHF.